This TCR beta chain was sequenced for a study of cytomegalovirus exposure and HLA in healthy donors. Only in-frame clones appear in the TCRdb table, and some are missing; sequencing was by immunoSEQ multiplex PCR. The table has over 200,000 clones, around 88% seen once. The trim removed 4 bases at V and 5 bases at J, leaving 4 bases unmatched. Germline CDR1 and CDR2: SGHRS and YFSETQ. This CDR3 is 14 amino acids long. Source material: PBMCs. This chain joins TRBV5-1 and TRBJ2-7; 12 nucleotides agree with TRBD2. The clonotype originates from a woman in her late teens or twenties in good health and CMV-seronegative. The CDR3 DNA is TGCGCCAGCAGCCAGACTAGCGGGAGCAACGAGCAGTACTTC. This translates into CASSQTSGSNEQYF.